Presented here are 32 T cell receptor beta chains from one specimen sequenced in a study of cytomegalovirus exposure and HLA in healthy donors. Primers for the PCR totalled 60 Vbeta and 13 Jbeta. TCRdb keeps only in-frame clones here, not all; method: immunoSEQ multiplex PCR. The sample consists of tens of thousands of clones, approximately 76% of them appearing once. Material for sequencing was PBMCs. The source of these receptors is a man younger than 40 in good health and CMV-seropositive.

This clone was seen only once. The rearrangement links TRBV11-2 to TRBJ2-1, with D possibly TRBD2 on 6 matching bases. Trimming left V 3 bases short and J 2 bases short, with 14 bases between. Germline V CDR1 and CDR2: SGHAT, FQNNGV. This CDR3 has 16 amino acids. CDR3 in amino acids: CASSFRRGATYNEQFF. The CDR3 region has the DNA TGTGCCAGCAGCTTCCGTCGCGGGGCAACCTACAATGAGCAGTTCTTC.

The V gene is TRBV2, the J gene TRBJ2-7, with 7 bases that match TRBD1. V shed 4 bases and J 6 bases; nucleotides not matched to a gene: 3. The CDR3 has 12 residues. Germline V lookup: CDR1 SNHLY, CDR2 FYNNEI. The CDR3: CASSGPGGEQYF. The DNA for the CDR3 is TGTGCCAGCAGTGGGCCAGGGGGCGAGCAGTACTTC.

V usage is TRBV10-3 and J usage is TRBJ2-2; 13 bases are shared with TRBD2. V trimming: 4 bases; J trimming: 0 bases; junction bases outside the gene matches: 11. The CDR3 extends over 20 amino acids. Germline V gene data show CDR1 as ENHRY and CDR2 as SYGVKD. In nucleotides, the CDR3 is TGTGCCATCAGTGGACCAACTAGCGGGGGGGCACCCGCGAACACCGGGGAGCTGTTTTTT. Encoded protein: CAISGPTSGGAPANTGELFF.

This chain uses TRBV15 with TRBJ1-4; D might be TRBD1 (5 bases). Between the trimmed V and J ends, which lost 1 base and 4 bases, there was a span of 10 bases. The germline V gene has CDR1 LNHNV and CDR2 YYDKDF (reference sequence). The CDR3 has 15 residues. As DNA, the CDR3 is TGTGCCACCAGCAGAGTGAGGGGACTTAATGAAAAACTGTTTTTT. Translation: CATSRVRGLNEKLFF.

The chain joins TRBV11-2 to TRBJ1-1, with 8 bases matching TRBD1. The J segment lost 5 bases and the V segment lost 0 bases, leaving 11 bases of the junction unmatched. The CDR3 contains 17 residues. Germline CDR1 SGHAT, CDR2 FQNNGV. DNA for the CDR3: TGTGCCAGCAGCTTAGATTCCAGGGGGCAGGGGAGGACTGAAGCTTTCTTT. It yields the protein CASSLDSRGQGRTEAFF.

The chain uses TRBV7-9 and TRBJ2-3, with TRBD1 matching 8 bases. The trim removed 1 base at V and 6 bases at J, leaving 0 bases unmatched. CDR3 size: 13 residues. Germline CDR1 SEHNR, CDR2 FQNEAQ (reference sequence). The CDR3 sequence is CASSLGTGDTQYF. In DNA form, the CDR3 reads TGTGCCAGCAGCTTAGGGACAGGGGATACGCAGTATTTT.

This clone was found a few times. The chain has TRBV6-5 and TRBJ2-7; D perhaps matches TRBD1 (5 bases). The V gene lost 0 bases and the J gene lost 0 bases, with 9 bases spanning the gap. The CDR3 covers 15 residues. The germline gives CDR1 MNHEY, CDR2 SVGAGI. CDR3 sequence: CASSYSHRSSYEQYF. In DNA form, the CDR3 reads TGTGCCAGCAGTTACTCCCACAGGAGCTCCTACGAGCAGTACTTC.

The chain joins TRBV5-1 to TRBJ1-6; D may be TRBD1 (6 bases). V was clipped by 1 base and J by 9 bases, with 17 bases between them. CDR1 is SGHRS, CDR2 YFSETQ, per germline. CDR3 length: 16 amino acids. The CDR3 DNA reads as TGCGCCAGCAGCTTGAAGGACAGTACTATAGGTTCACCCCTCCACTTT. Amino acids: CASSLKDSTIGSPLHF.

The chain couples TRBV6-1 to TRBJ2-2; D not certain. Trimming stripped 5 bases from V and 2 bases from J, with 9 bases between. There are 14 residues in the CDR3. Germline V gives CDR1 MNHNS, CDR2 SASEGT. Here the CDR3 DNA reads TGTGCCAGCAGTACACAATTAAACACCGGGGAGCTGTTTTTT. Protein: CASSTQLNTGELFF.

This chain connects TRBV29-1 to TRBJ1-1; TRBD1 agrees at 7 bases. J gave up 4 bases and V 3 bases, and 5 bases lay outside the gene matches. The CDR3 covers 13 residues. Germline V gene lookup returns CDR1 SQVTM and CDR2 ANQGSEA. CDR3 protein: CSVDWAGGTEAFF. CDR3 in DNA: TGCAGCGTTGATTGGGCAGGGGGCACTGAAGCTTTCTTT.

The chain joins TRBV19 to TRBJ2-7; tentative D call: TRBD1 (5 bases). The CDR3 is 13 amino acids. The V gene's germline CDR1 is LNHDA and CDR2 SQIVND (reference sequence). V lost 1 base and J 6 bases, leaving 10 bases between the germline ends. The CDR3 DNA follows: TGTGCCAGTAGTATAGCAGGGCTCTCCGAGCAGTACTTC. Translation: CASSIAGLSEQYF.

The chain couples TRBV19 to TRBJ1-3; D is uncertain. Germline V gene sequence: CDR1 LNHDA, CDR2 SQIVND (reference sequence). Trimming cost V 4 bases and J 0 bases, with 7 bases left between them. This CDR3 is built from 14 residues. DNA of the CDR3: TGTGCCAGTAGTAAATACAGCTCTGGAAACACCATATATTTT. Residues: CASSKYSSGNTIYF.

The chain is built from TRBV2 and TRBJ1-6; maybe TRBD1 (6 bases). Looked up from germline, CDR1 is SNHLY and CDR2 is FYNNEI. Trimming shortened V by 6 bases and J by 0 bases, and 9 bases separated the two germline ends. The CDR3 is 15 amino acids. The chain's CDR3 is CASRRGSSYNSPLHF. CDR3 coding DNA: TGTGCCAGCAGGAGGGGGAGCTCCTATAATTCACCCCTCCACTTT.

The CDR3 sequence is CASSPDRGGPNTEAFF. In DNA form, the CDR3 reads TGTGCCAGCAGCCCAGACAGGGGGGGACCGAACACTGAAGCTTTCTTT. This chain uses TRBV7-2 with TRBJ1-1, with 9 bases identical to TRBD1. This CDR3 comprises 16 residues. Germline CDR1 and CDR2: SGHTA and FQGNSA. V gave up 5 bases and J gave up 1 base; unmatched junction bases: 8.

The CDR3 loop is CASSYRENQPQHF. The CDR3 DNA follows: TGTGCCAGCAGTTATAGAGAAAATCAGCCCCAGCATTTT. This chain links TRBV6-5 with TRBJ1-5; D is uncertain. The germline V gene encodes CDR1 MNHEY and CDR2 SVGAGI. Deletions cut 3 bases from V and 4 bases from J, with 7 bases between. The CDR3 totals 13 residues.

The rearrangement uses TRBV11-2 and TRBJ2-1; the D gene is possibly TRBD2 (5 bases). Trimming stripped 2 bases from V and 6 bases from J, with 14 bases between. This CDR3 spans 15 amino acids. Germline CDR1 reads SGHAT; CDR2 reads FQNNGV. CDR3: CASSLQTISPNEQFF. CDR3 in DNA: TGTGCCAGCAGCTTACAGACTATCTCCCCCAATGAGCAGTTCTTC. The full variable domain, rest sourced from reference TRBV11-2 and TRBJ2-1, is EAGVAQSPRYKIIEKRQSVAFWCNPISGHATLYWYQQILGQGPKLLIQFQNNGVVDDSQLPKDRFSAERLKGVDSTLKIQPAKLEDSAVYLCASSLQTISPNEQFFGPGTRLTVL.

The CDR3 loop is CASSSLTGSGYTF. Here the CDR3 DNA reads TGTGCCAGCAGCTCATTGACAGGGTCTGGCTACACCTTC. The chain combines TRBV7-3 with TRBJ1-2; TRBD1 agrees at 7 bases. The trim removed 4 bases at V and 7 bases at J, leaving 6 bases unmatched. The CDR3 length is 13 residues. CDR1 and CDR2 (germline): SGHTA, FQGTGA.

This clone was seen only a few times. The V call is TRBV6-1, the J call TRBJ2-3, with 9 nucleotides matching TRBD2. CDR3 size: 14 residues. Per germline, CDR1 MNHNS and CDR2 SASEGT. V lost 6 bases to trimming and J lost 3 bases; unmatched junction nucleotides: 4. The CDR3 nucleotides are TGTGCCAGCAGCCCGGGACTAGCAACAGATACGCAGTATTTT. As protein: CASSPGLATDTQYF.

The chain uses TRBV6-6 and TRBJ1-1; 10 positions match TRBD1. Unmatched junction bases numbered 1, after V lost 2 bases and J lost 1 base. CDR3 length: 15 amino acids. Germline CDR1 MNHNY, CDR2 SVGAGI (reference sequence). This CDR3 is CASSYRTGGNTEAFF. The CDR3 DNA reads TGTGCCAGCAGTTACCGGACAGGGGGGAACACTGAAGCTTTCTTT.

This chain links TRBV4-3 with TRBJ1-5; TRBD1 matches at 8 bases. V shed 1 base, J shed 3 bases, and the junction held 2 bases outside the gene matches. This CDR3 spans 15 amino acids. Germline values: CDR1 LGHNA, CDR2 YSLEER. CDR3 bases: TGCGCCAGCAGCCAAGGGACAGGGCTCAATCAGCCCCAGCATTTT. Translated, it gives CASSQGTGLNQPQHF.

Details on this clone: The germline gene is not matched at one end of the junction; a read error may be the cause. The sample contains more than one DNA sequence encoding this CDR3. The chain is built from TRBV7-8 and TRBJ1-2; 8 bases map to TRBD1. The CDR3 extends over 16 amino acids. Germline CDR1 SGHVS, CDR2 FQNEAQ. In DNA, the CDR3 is TGTGCTAGCAGCTTAGAGCTATGGACAGGGAACTATGGCTACACCTTC. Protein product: CASSLELWTGNYGYTF.

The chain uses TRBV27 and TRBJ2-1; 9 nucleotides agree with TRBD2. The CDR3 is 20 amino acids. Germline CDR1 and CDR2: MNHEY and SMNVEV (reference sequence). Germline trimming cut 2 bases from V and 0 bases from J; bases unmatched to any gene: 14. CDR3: CASSLGGSRGGLSSYNEQFF. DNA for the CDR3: TGTGCCAGCAGTTTAGGTGGGTCGCGGGGGGGCCTGAGCTCCTACAATGAGCAGTTCTTC.

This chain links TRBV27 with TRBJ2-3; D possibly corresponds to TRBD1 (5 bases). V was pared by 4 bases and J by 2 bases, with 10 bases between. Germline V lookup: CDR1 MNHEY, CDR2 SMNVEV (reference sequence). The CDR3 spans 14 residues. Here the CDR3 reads CASSSDTFTDTQYF. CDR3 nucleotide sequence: TGTGCCAGCAGTTCGGACACCTTCACAGATACGCAGTATTTT.

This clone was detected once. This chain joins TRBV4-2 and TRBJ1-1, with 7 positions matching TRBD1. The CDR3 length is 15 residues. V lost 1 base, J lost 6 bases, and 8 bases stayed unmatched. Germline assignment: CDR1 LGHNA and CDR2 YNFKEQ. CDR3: CASSQARQGNPEAFF. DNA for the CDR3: TGTGCCAGCAGCCAAGCCCGACAGGGTAACCCTGAAGCTTTCTTT.

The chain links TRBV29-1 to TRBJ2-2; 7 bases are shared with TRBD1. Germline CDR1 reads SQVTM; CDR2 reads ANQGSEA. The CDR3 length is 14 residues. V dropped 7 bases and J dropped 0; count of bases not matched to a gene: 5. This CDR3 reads CSAPGTANTGELFF. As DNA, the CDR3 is TGCAGCGCCCCGGGGACAGCGAACACCGGGGAGCTGTTTTTT.

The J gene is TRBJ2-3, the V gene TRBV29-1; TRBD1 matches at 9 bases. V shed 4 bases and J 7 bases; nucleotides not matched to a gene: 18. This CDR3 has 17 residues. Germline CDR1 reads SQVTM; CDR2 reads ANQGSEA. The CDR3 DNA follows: TGCAGCGTTGGAACAGGGGGCCTCACGGGTCCTACACATACGCAGTATTTT. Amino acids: CSVGTGGLTGPTHTQYF.

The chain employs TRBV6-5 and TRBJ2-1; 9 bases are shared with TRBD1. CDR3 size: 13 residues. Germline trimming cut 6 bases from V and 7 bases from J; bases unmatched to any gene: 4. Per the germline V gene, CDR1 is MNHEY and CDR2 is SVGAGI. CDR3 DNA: TGTGCCAGCAGGACAGGGGGGATGAATGAGCAGTTCTTC. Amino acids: CASRTGGMNEQFF.

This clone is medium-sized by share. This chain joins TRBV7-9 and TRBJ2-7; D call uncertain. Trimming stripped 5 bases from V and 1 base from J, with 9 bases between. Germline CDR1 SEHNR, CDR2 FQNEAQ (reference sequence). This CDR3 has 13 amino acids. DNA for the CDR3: TGTGCCAGCAGCACCGCGGTATCCTACGAGCAGTACTTC. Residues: CASSTAVSYEQYF. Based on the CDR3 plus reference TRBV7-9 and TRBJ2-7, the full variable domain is DTGVSQNPRHKITKRGQNVTFRCDPISEHNRLYWYRQTLGQGPEFLTYFQNEAQLEKSRLLSDRFSAERPKGSFSTLEIQRTEQGDSAMYLCASSTAVSYEQYFGPGTRLTVT.

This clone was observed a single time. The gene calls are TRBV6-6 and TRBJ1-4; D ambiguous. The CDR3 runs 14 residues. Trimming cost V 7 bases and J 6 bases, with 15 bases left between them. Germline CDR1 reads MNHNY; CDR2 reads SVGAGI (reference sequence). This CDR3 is CASTSWRSYEKLFF. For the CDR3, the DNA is TGTGCCAGCACTTCATGGAGATCGTATGAAAAACTGTTTTTT.

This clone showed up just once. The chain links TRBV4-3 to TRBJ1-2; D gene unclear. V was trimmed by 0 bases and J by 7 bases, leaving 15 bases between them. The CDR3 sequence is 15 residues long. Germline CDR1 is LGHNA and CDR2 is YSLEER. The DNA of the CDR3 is TGCGCCAGCAGCCAAGATCGGGTAGGGCGGGGTGGCTACACCTTC. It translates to CASSQDRVGRGGYTF.

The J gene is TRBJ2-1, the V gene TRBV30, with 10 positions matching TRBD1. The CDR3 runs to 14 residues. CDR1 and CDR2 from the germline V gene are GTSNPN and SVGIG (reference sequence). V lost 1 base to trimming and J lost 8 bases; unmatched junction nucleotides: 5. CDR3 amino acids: CAWSGTGGGYEQFF. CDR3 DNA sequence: TGTGCCTGGAGTGGGACAGGGGGGGGATATGAGCAGTTCTTC.

CDR3 nucleotides: TGTGCCAGCAGCCCCGGACAGACTAGCGGGGGGTCCTCCTACGAGCAGTACTTC. Translation gives CASSPGQTSGGSSYEQYF. The chain has TRBV7-9 and TRBJ2-5; 13 bases agree with TRBD2. The J call is in doubt because the DNA end fits TRBJ2-7 better. Germline values: CDR1 SEHNR, CDR2 FQNEAQ (reference sequence). This CDR3 is 18 amino acids long.